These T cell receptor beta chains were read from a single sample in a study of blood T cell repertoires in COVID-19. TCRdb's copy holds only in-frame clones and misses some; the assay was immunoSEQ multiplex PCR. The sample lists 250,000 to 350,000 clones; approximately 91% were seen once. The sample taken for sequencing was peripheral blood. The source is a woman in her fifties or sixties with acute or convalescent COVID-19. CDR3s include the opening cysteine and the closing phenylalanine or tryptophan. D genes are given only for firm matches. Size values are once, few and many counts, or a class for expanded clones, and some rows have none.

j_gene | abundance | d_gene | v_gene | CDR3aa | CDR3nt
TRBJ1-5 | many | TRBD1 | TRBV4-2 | CASSHEGQGAGQPQHF | TGTGCCAGCAGCCACGAGGGACAGGGGGCCGGGCAGCCCCAGCATTTT
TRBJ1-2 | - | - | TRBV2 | CASNGAQGDGYTF | TGTGCCAGCAACGGCGCACAGGGTGATGGCTACACCTTC
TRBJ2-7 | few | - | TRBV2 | CASSETRGSYEQYF | TGTGCCAGCAGTGAAACGCGGGGATCCTACGAGCAGTACTTC
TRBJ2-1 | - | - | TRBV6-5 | CASSSLGNEQFF | TGTGCCAGCAGTTCCCTCGGCAATGAGCAGTTCTTC
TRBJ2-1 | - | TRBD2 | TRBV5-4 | CASSPRTSGAYNEQFF | TGTGCCAGCAGCCCCCGGACTAGCGGTGCCTACAATGAGCAGTTCTTC
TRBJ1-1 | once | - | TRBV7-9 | CASSTGAARGSVTEAFF | TGTGCCAGCAGCACCGGGGCAGCCAGGGGTTCGGTCACTGAAGCTTTCTTT
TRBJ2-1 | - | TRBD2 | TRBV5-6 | CASSRGGTSGIRQFF | TGTGCCAGCAGCCGAGGAGGGACTAGCGGGATCAGGCAGTTCTTC
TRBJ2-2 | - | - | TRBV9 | CASSSRTENTGELFF | TGTGCCAGCAGCTCGCGGACAGAGAACACCGGGGAGCTGTTTTTT
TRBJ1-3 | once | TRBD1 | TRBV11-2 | CASSVDRVSGNTIYF | TGTGCCAGCAGCGTGGACAGGGTCTCTGGAAACACCATATATTTT
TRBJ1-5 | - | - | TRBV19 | CASSMGTGRNQPQHF | TGTGCCAGTAGTATGGGGACCGGGAGAAATCAGCCCCAGCATTTT
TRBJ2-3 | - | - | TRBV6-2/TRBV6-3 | CASSPPAGSTDTQYF | TGTGCCAGCAGTCCACCAGCGGGTAGCACAGATACGCAGTATTTT
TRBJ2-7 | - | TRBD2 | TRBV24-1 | CATSLRRGSGKYEQYF | TGTGCCACCAGCCTACGTCGTGGTAGCGGGAAATACGAGCAGTACTTC
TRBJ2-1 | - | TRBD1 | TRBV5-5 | CASSLGQGSYNEQFF | TGTGCCAGCAGCCTGGGACAGGGCTCCTACAATGAGCAGTTCTTC
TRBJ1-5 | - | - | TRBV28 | CASFRGDYSNQPQHF | TGTGCCAGTTTTCGCGGGGATTATAGCAATCAGCCCCAGCATTTT
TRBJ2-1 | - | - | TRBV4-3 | CASSQELVAEQFF | TGCGCCAGCAGCCAAGAATTGGTGGCTGAGCAGTTCTTC
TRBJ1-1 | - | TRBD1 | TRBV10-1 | CASSEGQVDTEAFF | TGCGCCAGCAGTGAGGGACAGGTGGACACTGAAGCTTTCTTT
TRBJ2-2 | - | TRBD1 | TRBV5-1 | CASSASGTGGAGGELFF | TGCGCCAGCAGCGCATCCGGGACAGGGGGCGCCGGCGGGGAGCTGTTTTTT
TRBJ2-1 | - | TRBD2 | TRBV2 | CASSGVAGGYNEQFF | TGTGCCAGCAGTGGAGTAGCGGGAGGCTACAATGAGCAGTTCTTC
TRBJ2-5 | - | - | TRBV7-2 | CASRRGGGEETQYF | TGTGCCAGCAGGCGAGGGGGGGGCGAAGAGACCCAGTACTTC
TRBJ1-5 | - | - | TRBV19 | CASSIVTYSNQPQHF | TGTGCCAGTAGTATTGTCACCTATAGCAATCAGCCCCAGCATTTT
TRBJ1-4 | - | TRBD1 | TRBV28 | CASSYRRQGANEKLFF | TGTGCCAGCAGTTACCGGCGACAGGGGGCTAATGAAAAACTGTTTTTT
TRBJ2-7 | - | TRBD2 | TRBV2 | CASSEGLAGGLEQYF | TGTGCCAGCAGTGAAGGACTAGCGGGGGGGCTCGAGCAGTACTTC
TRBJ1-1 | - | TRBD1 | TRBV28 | CASSRGPNTEAFF | TGTGCCAGCAGCAGGGGGCCGAACACTGAAGCTTTCTTT
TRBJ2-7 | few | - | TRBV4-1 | CASSQGWGGRGSEQYF | TGCGCCAGCAGCCAAGGCTGGGGCGGCAGGGGTTCCGAGCAGTACTTC
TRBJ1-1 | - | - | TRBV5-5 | CASSFGLDSYKVNTEAFF | TGTGCCAGCAGCTTCGGCTTGGACAGCTATAAGGTGAACACTGAAGCTTTCTTT
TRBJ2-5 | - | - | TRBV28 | CASSGGKETQYF | TGTGCCAGCAGTGGCGGGAAAGAGACCCAGTACTTC
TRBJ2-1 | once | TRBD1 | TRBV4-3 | CASSQWTGGNEQFF | TGCGCCAGCAGCCAATGGACAGGGGGCAATGAGCAGTTCTTC
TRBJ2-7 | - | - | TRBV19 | CASSIRDTSYEQYF | TGTGCCAGTAGTATCCGGGACACCTCCTACGAGCAGTACTTC
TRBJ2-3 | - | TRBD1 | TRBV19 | CASRDRGGTDTQYF | TGTGCCAGCCGCGACAGGGGCGGGACAGATACGCAGTATTTT
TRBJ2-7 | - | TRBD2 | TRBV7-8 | CASSFIPGLANEQYF | TGTGCCAGCAGCTTTATCCCAGGACTAGCAAACGAGCAGTACTTC
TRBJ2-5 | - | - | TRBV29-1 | CSVAPETQYF | TGCAGCGTTGCCCCGGAGACCCAGTACTTC
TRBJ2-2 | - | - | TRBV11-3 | CASNKSANTGELFF | TGTGCCAGCAACAAGAGCGCGAACACCGGGGAGCTGTTTTTT